This T cell receptor (beta chain) was obtained from a study of blood T cell repertoires in COVID-19. Per the germline V gene, CDR1 is SGHRS and CDR2 is YFSETQ. CDR3 size: 17 residues. V shed 5 bases, J shed 0 bases, and the junction held 10 bases outside the gene matches. Measured with immunoSEQ multiplex PCR; TCRdb has only the in-frame clones, and not every one. The table lists about 150,000 clones, approximately 83% of them singletons, with 9.2% in the top ten. This rearrangement joins TRBV5-1 to TRBJ1-1, with TRBD1 matching 10 bases. The material sequenced was PBMCs or T cells enriched from blood (not recorded which). The origin of this receptor is a man between 45 and 60 years old who had recovered from COVID-19. The CDR3, as DNA: TGCGCCAGCAGTCCCGGGACAGGGGTAGGAATGAACACTGAAGCTTTCTTT. Translating gives CASSPGTGVGMNTEAFF.